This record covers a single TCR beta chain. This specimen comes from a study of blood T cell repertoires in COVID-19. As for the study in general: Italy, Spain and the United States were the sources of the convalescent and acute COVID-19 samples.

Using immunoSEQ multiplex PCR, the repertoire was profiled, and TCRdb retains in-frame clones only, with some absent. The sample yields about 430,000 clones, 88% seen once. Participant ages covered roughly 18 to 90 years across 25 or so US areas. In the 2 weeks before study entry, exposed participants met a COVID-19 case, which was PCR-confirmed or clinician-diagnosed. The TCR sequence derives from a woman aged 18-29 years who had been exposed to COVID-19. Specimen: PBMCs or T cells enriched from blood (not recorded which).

CDR3 coding DNA: TGTGCCAGCAGCCAGGGACTGTCGATTAACACAGATACGCAGTATTTT. Its protein is CASSQGLSINTDTQYF. The genes are TRBV7-3 and TRBJ2-3; D is perhaps TRBD2 (6 bases). V was cut by 5 bases and J by 2 bases, with 17 bases left in between. Germline values: CDR1 SGHTA, CDR2 FQGTGA. The CDR3 runs to 16 residues. The full variable domain, rest sourced from reference TRBV7-3 and TRBJ2-3, is GAGVSQTPSNKVTEKGKYVELRCDPISGHTALYWYRQSLGQGPEFLIYFQGTGAADDSGLPNDRFFAVRPEGSVSTLKIQRTERGDSAVYLCASSQGLSINTDTQYFGPGTRLTVL.